One sample yielded the 3 T cell receptor beta chains listed below, sequenced in a study of tumor-infiltrating lymphocytes in primary liver carcinoma (dated by TCRdb to 2016 to 2017). The listed sequencing device is Illumina HiSeq 2500. Using a constant-region primer and ProtoScript II reverse transcriptase, TCRbeta-specific cDNA was reverse-transcribed from about 540 ng total RNA. The TCRbeta libraries were prepared through three rounds of nested multiplex PCR following a slightly modified ARM-PCR procedure. Each of the first two PCR rounds ran for roughly 11 cycles and used multiplex TRBV1-TRBV30 forward primers together with a Cbeta reverse primer. Starting from the raw public reads, TCRdb applied fastp trimming at Q25, assembled clones with MiXCR and retained in-frame beta chains. Entries that share a CDR3 protein sequence are merged under the most common genes and DNA. In this sample the table shows about 110,000 distinct CDR3 sequences, 65% of which occur a single time. The biggest ten clones account for about a tenth of the sample.

Total RNA and DNA were co-extracted without cell sorting from approximately 20-30 mg of bulk tissue using the AllPrep DNA/RNA mini kit. The sequenced sample was liver tumor tissue from sampling region 1. The cell subset or site label on this specimen signifies: tumor region T1, superior pole. All receptors come from a woman aged 55-70 years with primary liver carcinoma and hepatitis B virus infection.

This clonotype has a count of ten or more. This chain uses TRBV29-1 with TRBJ1-1, with 8 bases aligning to TRBD1. V shed 2 bases, J shed 4 bases, and the junction held 6 bases outside the gene matches. Germline V lookup: CDR1 SQVTM, CDR2 ANQGSEA. CDR3 length equals 14 residues. In DNA, the CDR3 is TGCAGCGTTGAACAGGACAGGGACTTCACTGAAGCTTTCTTT. Translation gives CSVEQDRDFTEAFF.

With regard to this clonotype: This may come from a read error, since a much larger clone is one base off. The chain recombines TRBV12-5 with TRBJ2-5, with D possibly TRBD2 on 6 matching bases. Per the germline V gene, CDR1 is LGHNT and CDR2 is FRNRAP. The CDR3 sequence is 15 residues long. The CDR3 region has the DNA TGTGCTAGTGGCCTCCCCGCCCGGCGGGAAGAGATCCAGTACTTC. This encodes CASGLPARREEIQYF. Full variable domain (missing parts from reference TRBV12-5 and TRBJ2-5): DARVTQTPRHKVTEMGQEVTMRCQPILGHNTVFWYRQTMMQGLELLAYFRNRAPLDDSGMPKDRFSAEMPDATLATLKIQPSEPRDSAVYFCASGLPARREEIQYFGPGTRLLVL.

The table lists this clonotype with many counts. The chain couples TRBV29-1 to TRBJ1-3; D gene unclear. Trimming left V 4 bases short and J 0 bases short, with 10 bases between. Germline CDR1 and CDR2: SQVTM and ANQGSEA. This CDR3 has 14 amino acids. This CDR3 reads CSVVGGYSGNTIYF. CDR3 coding DNA: TGCAGCGTTGTAGGCGGATACTCTGGAAACACCATATATTTT. The full variable domain, with the rest looked up from reference TRBV29-1 and TRBJ1-3, is SAVISQKPSRDICQRGTSLTIQCQVDSQVTMMFWYRQQPGQSLTLIATANQGSEATYESGFVIDKFPISRPNLTFSTLTVSNMSPEDSSIYLCSVVGGYSGNTIYFGEGSWLTVV.